This is a list of T cell receptor beta chains from one sample in a study of T cells in Graves' hyperthyroidism and ophthalmopathy. In TCRdb, the multiplex PCR reads were re-called with MiXCR into one record per CDR3 protein. In the table there are a few hundred thousand distinct CDR3 sequences, approximately 19% of which are singletons. Material: blood. These receptors originate from a woman between 18 and 29 years old with Graves' hyperthyroidism. Both conserved end residues are part of each CDR3. The D gene is left open where the match is weak. Clone sizes are given selectively: once, few, many, or a class where the clone is expanded.

d_call: NA; v_call: TRBV7-9; j_call: TRBJ2-5; clone_size: many; cdr3_nt: TGTGCCAGCAGCCCAGGCAGGGGGGATATGGAGACCCAGTACTTC; cdr3_aa: CASSPGRGDMETQYF
d_call: NA; v_call: TRBV11-1; j_call: TRBJ2-5; clone_size: many; cdr3_nt: TGTGCCAGCAGCTCATCCCACCTATCATACCAAGAGACCCAGTACTTC; cdr3_aa: CASSSSHLSYQETQYF
d_call: NA; v_call: TRBV2; j_call: TRBJ2-2; clone_size: many; cdr3_nt: TGTGCCAGCAGGATTATCCGGTCCACCGGGGAGCTGTTTTTT; cdr3_aa: CASRIIRSTGELFF
d_call: TRBD1; v_call: TRBV6-1; j_call: TRBJ1-5; clone_size: few; cdr3_nt: TGTGCCAGCAGTCCCCACGACAGGGGGAGTGGCAATCAGCCCCAGCATTTT; cdr3_aa: CASSPHDRGSGNQPQHF
d_call: TRBD2; v_call: TRBV24-1; j_call: TRBJ2-5; clone_size: many; cdr3_nt: TGTGCCACCAGTGGCGGAGCGGGGGGACAGTCAGAGACCCAGTACTTC; cdr3_aa: CATSGGAGGQSETQYF
d_call: TRBD2; v_call: TRBV7-8; j_call: TRBJ2-5; clone_size: NA; cdr3_nt: TGTGCCAGCATCACCGGGACTAGCAGAAAGACCCAGTACTTC; cdr3_aa: CASITGTSRKTQYF
d_call: TRBD1; v_call: TRBV4-1; j_call: TRBJ2-2; clone_size: few; cdr3_nt: TGCGCCAGCAGCCAAAGGACAGGGGCGAACACCGGGGAGCTGTTTTTT; cdr3_aa: CASSQRTGANTGELFF
d_call: NA; v_call: TRBV24-1; j_call: TRBJ1-1; clone_size: many; cdr3_nt: TGTGCCACCAGGGGCCTCCGGAACACTGAAGCTTTCTTT; cdr3_aa: CATRGLRNTEAFF
d_call: TRBD1; v_call: TRBV30; j_call: TRBJ1-5; clone_size: many; cdr3_nt: TGTGCCTGCACAGGGGCCAATGATCAGCCCCAGCATTTT; cdr3_aa: CACTGANDQPQHF
d_call: TRBD1; v_call: TRBV2; j_call: TRBJ1-1; clone_size: NA; cdr3_nt: TGTGCCAGCTTAAAGGGACAGGGGGACACTGAAGCTTTCTTT; cdr3_aa: CASLKGQGDTEAFF
d_call: NA; v_call: TRBV4-1; j_call: TRBJ2-2; clone_size: few; cdr3_nt: TGCGCCAGCAAAACAGTGGGACGGAATTCAGTCACCGGGGAGCTGTTTTTT; cdr3_aa: CASKTVGRNSVTGELFF
d_call: NA; v_call: TRBV6-2/TRBV6-3; j_call: TRBJ1-2; clone_size: NA; cdr3_nt: TGTGCCAGCAGCCTGACGGGGCAGATTGGCTCCGGCTACACCTTC; cdr3_aa: CASSLTGQIGSGYTF
d_call: NA; v_call: TRBV6-1; j_call: TRBJ2-7; clone_size: many; cdr3_nt: TGTGCCAGCAGTGGCGAGCAGTACTTC; cdr3_aa: CASSGEQYF
d_call: TRBD2; v_call: TRBV12-3/TRBV12-4; j_call: TRBJ2-2; clone_size: many; cdr3_nt: TGTGCCAGCAGTTTACCGTGGGGGGGGGAGACCGGGGAGCTGTTTTTT; cdr3_aa: CASSLPWGGETGELFF
d_call: NA; v_call: TRBV6-1; j_call: TRBJ1-2; clone_size: NA; cdr3_nt: TGTGCCAGCAGTGAGATTGGGGGGGGCTATGGCTACACCTTC; cdr3_aa: CASSEIGGGYGYTF
d_call: NA; v_call: TRBV2; j_call: TRBJ2-5; clone_size: many; cdr3_nt: TGTGCCAGCGGGGAAGAGACCCAGTACTTC; cdr3_aa: CASGEETQYF
d_call: NA; v_call: TRBV15; j_call: TRBJ1-1; clone_size: many; cdr3_nt: TGTGCCACCAGCAGAGATGAGGCCACTGAAGCTTTCTTT; cdr3_aa: CATSRDEATEAFF
d_call: NA; v_call: TRBV4-1; j_call: TRBJ1-1; clone_size: NA; cdr3_nt: TGCGCCAGCAGCCAAGGGAGAGGGTCGGGCACTGAAGCTTTCTTT; cdr3_aa: CASSQGRGSGTEAFF
d_call: NA; v_call: TRBV10-3; j_call: TRBJ2-7; clone_size: many; cdr3_nt: TGTGCCATCGGGGCCACAGCAAGGGGAGGCAACGAGCAGTACTTC; cdr3_aa: CAIGATARGGNEQYF
d_call: NA; v_call: TRBV27; j_call: TRBJ2-7; clone_size: many; cdr3_nt: TGTGCCAGCAAGCGGAGGACAAGTGGGCCTTTCTCCTACGAGCAGTACTTC; cdr3_aa: CASKRRTSGPFSYEQYF
d_call: NA; v_call: TRBV6-1; j_call: TRBJ1-1; clone_size: many; cdr3_nt: TGTGCCAGCAGTACCACCAGGGGTGAAGCTTTCTTT; cdr3_aa: CASSTTRGEAFF
d_call: NA; v_call: TRBV18; j_call: TRBJ1-2; clone_size: few; cdr3_nt: TGTGCCAGCTCACCGGGCTCCCAGGGCTACACCTTC; cdr3_aa: CASSPGSQGYTF
d_call: TRBD2; v_call: TRBV2; j_call: TRBJ2-7; clone_size: many; cdr3_nt: TGTGCCAGCAGTACAGGACTAGCGGGGGGGTTCTACGAGCAGTACTTC; cdr3_aa: CASSTGLAGGFYEQYF
d_call: TRBD1; v_call: TRBV6-5; j_call: TRBJ1-1; clone_size: many; cdr3_nt: TGTGCCAGCAGTTGGGGACAGGGGACTGAAGCTTTCTTT; cdr3_aa: CASSWGQGTEAFF
d_call: TRBD1; v_call: TRBV19; j_call: TRBJ2-2; clone_size: many; cdr3_nt: TGTGCCAGTAGTATGGGACAGGGGGGTACCGGGGAGCTGTTTTTT; cdr3_aa: CASSMGQGGTGELFF
d_call: NA; v_call: TRBV3-1; j_call: TRBJ2-7; clone_size: NA; cdr3_nt: TGTGCCAGCAGCCGAACAGGACAAGATTACGAGCAGTACTTC; cdr3_aa: CASSRTGQDYEQYF
d_call: TRBD1; v_call: TRBV5-1; j_call: TRBJ1-2; clone_size: many; cdr3_nt: TGCGCCAGCAGCTGGGGGGACAGAACTCGCGATCATGGCTACACCTTC; cdr3_aa: CASSWGDRTRDHGYTF
d_call: NA; v_call: TRBV7-2; j_call: TRBJ1-1; clone_size: many; cdr3_nt: TGTGCCAGCAGCTTCCCTACTAGGACCATTGAAGCTTTCTTT; cdr3_aa: CASSFPTRTIEAFF
d_call: NA; v_call: TRBV20-1; j_call: TRBJ2-7; clone_size: NA; cdr3_nt: TGCAGTGCTAGGGAGCTTAAACAGGGCTACGAGCAGTACTTC; cdr3_aa: CSARELKQGYEQYF
d_call: NA; v_call: TRBV20-1; j_call: TRBJ2-7; clone_size: NA; cdr3_nt: TGCAGTGCTACCGGGACATCAGGCGAGCAGTACTTC; cdr3_aa: CSATGTSGEQYF
d_call: NA; v_call: TRBV7-2; j_call: TRBJ2-7; clone_size: many; cdr3_nt: TGTGCCAGCAGGCGACAGGCCAGCTCCTACGAGCAGTACTTC; cdr3_aa: CASRRQASSYEQYF
d_call: TRBD1; v_call: TRBV20-1; j_call: TRBJ1-1; clone_size: many; cdr3_nt: TGCAGTGCTAGTCCCCGGGACAGGGGGTCTTTGTTCACTGAAGCTTTCTTT; cdr3_aa: CSASPRDRGSLFTEAFF
d_call: TRBD2; v_call: TRBV7-2; j_call: TRBJ2-7; clone_size: many; cdr3_nt: TGTGCCAGCAGCAAGACTAGCGGGGGTCTCGAGCAGTACTTC; cdr3_aa: CASSKTSGGLEQYF
d_call: NA; v_call: TRBV7-3; j_call: TRBJ1-2; clone_size: many; cdr3_nt: TGTGCCAGCAGCTTAGGGGGTCCGGGCACATTTCCTGGCTACACCTTC; cdr3_aa: CASSLGGPGTFPGYTF
d_call: NA; v_call: TRBV2; j_call: TRBJ2-7; clone_size: many; cdr3_nt: TGTGCCAGCAACCTCTTGAGCAACGAGCAGTACTTC; cdr3_aa: CASNLLSNEQYF
d_call: TRBD1; v_call: TRBV6-2/TRBV6-3; j_call: TRBJ2-2; clone_size: NA; cdr3_nt: TGTGCCATCAAGACAGGGAGCGCCACCGGGGAGCTGTTTTTT; cdr3_aa: CAIKTGSATGELFF
d_call: TRBD1; v_call: TRBV7-9; j_call: TRBJ2-4; clone_size: NA; cdr3_nt: TGTGCCAGCAGCTCTTGGGACAGGGTGAACATTCAGTACTTC; cdr3_aa: CASSSWDRVNIQYF
d_call: NA; v_call: TRBV12-3/TRBV12-4; j_call: TRBJ1-5; clone_size: NA; cdr3_nt: TGTGCCAGCAGGGGATTAAGGGATCAGCCCCAGCATTTT; cdr3_aa: CASRGLRDQPQHF
d_call: NA; v_call: TRBV6-1; j_call: TRBJ2-7; clone_size: many; cdr3_nt: TGTGCCAGCAGTCGCGGCGGGGTTTCCTACGAGCAGTACTTC; cdr3_aa: CASSRGGVSYEQYF
d_call: NA; v_call: TRBV7-6; j_call: TRBJ2-7; clone_size: many; cdr3_nt: TGTGCCAGCAGCTCCACTAGTATGGACGAGCAGTACTTC; cdr3_aa: CASSSTSMDEQYF